The 12 T cell receptor beta chains listed next were all sequenced from one sample in a study of blood T cell repertoires in COVID-19. TCRdb's copy holds only in-frame clones and misses some; the assay was immunoSEQ multiplex PCR. The sample comprises some 290,000 clones, 80% to 90% of which are singletons, and approximately 12% rests with the top ten. The sequencing sample was made of peripheral blood. The receptors come from a woman in her 30s with COVID-19, enrolled during active disease.

The J gene is TRBJ2-7, the V gene TRBV4-1; D perhaps matches TRBD1 (6 bases). The CDR3 spans 16 residues. V was pared by 0 bases and J by 4 bases, with 16 bases between. Germline-derived CDR1 and CDR2 are MGHRA and YSYEKL. Written as DNA, the CDR3 is TGCGCCAGCAGCCAAGAAGCACAGGGAATCTTGTACGAGCAGTACTTC. Translation gives CASSQEAQGILYEQYF.

This clone was found a few times. This chain uses TRBV12-3 or TRBV12-4 with TRBJ1-2; no clear D gene. This CDR3 is built from 13 residues. Trimming cost V 1 base and J 9 bases, with 12 bases left between them. The CDR3 region is CASSLEKDSSYTF. The CDR3 DNA follows: TGTGCCAGCAGTTTAGAGAAGGACTCGAGCTACACCTTC.

The V and J genes are TRBV5-6 and TRBJ1-2, with TRBD1 matching over 7 bases. The CDR3 contains 17 residues. Germline V gene lookup returns CDR1 SGHDT and CDR2 YYEEEE. V lost 0 bases and J lost 1; bases outside the gene matches: 9. This CDR3 reads CASSLAVGGFGNYGYTF. CDR3 bases: TGTGCCAGCAGCTTGGCCGTAGGGGGCTTTGGTAACTATGGCTACACCTTC.

This sequence joins TRBV4-1 and TRBJ1-1, with D unresolved. Trimming took off 1 base at V and 5 bases at J, with 14 bases between the two ends. The CDR3 is 15 residues long. Germline CDR1 and CDR2: MGHRA and YSYEKL. The CDR3 bases are TGCGCCAGCAGCCAAGGCCTAGGTAGGCGGACTGAAGCTTTCTTT. Residues: CASSQGLGRRTEAFF.

This chain connects TRBV5-6 to TRBJ2-7; 10 bases are a match to TRBD1. The trim removed 6 bases at V and 2 bases at J, leaving 2 bases unmatched. CDR3 length: 13 amino acids. The V gene's germline CDR1 is SGHDT and CDR2 YYEEEE. CDR3 in amino acids: CASKGQGTYEQYF. CDR3 coding DNA: TGTGCCAGCAAGGGACAGGGGACCTACGAGCAGTACTTC.

The gene calls are TRBV24-1 and TRBJ2-6; a weak D match, TRBD1 (7 bases). Germline V lookup: CDR1 KGHDR, CDR2 SFDVKD. Trimming pared 10 bases from V and 1 base from J, leaving 28 bases between. The CDR3 spans 20 residues. This CDR3 is CATDRDSRGGDESGANVLTF. The CDR3 nucleotides read TGTGCCACAGACAGGGACTCCCGGGGTGGTGATGAATCTGGGGCCAACGTCCTGACTTTC.

This chain links TRBV6-5 with TRBJ2-7; D might be TRBD1 (6 bases). CDR3 length equals 11 residues. With 5 bases removed from V and 9 bases from J, the gap between germline ends came to 11 bases. Per germline, CDR1 MNHEY and CDR2 SVGAGI. CDR3 DNA sequence: TGTGCCAGCAGTAGGACAGTAAGGCAGTACTTC. Encoded protein: CASSRTVRQYF.

This sequence joins TRBV5-6 and TRBJ1-1; no definite D call. Trimming shortened V by 3 bases and J by 6 bases, and 12 bases separated the two germline ends. Germline V gene data show CDR1 as SGHDT and CDR2 as YYEEEE. This CDR3 region has 13 residues. The CDR3 coding sequence is TGTGCCAGCAGCTCCCTGGGCATCCCTGAAGCTTTCTTT. This encodes CASSSLGIPEAFF.

DNA for the CDR3: TGTGCCAGCACTTTGCTATTGGGCACAGATACGCAGTATTTT. It yields the protein CASTLLLGTDTQYF. The chain joins TRBV5-6 to TRBJ2-3; no firm D call. The CDR3 is 14 residues long. The germline V gene has CDR1 SGHDT and CDR2 YYEEEE. V lost 6 bases, J lost 1 base, and 12 bases lay in between.

The rearrangement links TRBV10-2 to TRBJ2-2; 11 bases map to TRBD2. This CDR3 has 15 amino acids. The ends lost 10 bases at V and 0 bases at J; junction bases unmatched: 4. Germline CDR1 reads WSHSY; CDR2 reads SAAADI. The CDR3 sequence is CATTSGGANTGELFF. CDR3 sequence (DNA): TGCGCCACCACTAGCGGGGGAGCGAACACCGGGGAGCTGTTTTTT.

This clone was observed a single time. This chain uses TRBV7-2 with TRBJ2-3; weak D call: TRBD2 (6 bases). The CDR3 loop spans 15 amino acids. Trimming pared 1 base from V and 4 bases from J, leaving 12 bases between. Germline V gene lookup returns CDR1 SGHTA and CDR2 FQGNSA. The CDR3 loop reads CASSLESGGADTQYF. The CDR3 DNA sequence: TGTGCCAGCAGCTTAGAGAGCGGAGGGGCAGATACGCAGTATTTT.

This chain links TRBV18 with TRBJ2-6, with 11 bases aligning to TRBD1. V shed 3 bases and J 4 bases; nucleotides not matched to a gene: 14. This CDR3 contains 20 residues. In germline, CDR1 is KGHSH, CDR2 LQKENI. The CDR3 region has the DNA TGTGCCAGCTCACCTTTCCCGCCCGGACAGGGGGCTTCAGGGGCCAACGTCCTGACTTTC. It yields the protein CASSPFPPGQGASGANVLTF.